The 24 T cell receptor beta chains given below trace back to one sample, sequenced in a study of T-cell memory formation after mild COVID-19. TCRdb called the 5' RACE reads again in MiXCR, with one record for every CDR3 protein. This repertoire shows about 340,000 distinct CDR3 sequences, 13% found once; its top ten account for roughly a fifth. The sequencing input was PBMCs or a T cell subset sorted from them (not recorded which). These receptors were taken from a young man who had mild COVID-19 (a few samples of this study predate the infection). Cell type and time point are not known.

The CDR3 DNA follows: TGTGCCAGCAGCTCCAACCGCCACGGGGAGCAGTACGTC. It translates to CASSSNRHGEQYV. The chain joins TRBV11-3 to TRBJ2-7; no definite D call. Trimming pared 4 bases from V and 7 bases from J, leaving 14 bases between. The V gene's germline CDR1 is SGHNT and CDR2 YENEEA. This CDR3 region has 13 residues.

The chain carries TRBV12-3 or TRBV12-4 and TRBJ2-5; D gene unclear. Trimming pared 2 bases from V and 1 base from J, leaving 8 bases between. This CDR3 is 14 amino acids long. The CDR3 sequence is CASSLRSIQETQYF. For the CDR3, the DNA is TGTGCCAGCAGTTTACGGTCCATCCAAGAGACCCAGTACTTC.

The rearrangement uses TRBV7-9 and TRBJ1-2, with D tentatively TRBD1 (6 bases). This CDR3 is 16 amino acids long. V was shortened by 5 bases and J by 3 bases, with 19 bases between the two germline ends. Germline CDR1 is SEHNR and CDR2 is FQNEAQ (reference sequence). For the CDR3, the DNA is TGTGCCAGCAGCCCAAGGAGTTCGGGACACTACTATGGCTACACCTTC. Protein product: CASSPRSSGHYYGYTF.

The J gene is TRBJ1-5, the V gene TRBV15; 8 nucleotides line up with TRBD1. Germline V gene data show CDR1 as LNHNV and CDR2 as YYDKDF (reference sequence). V dropped 3 bases and J dropped 6; count of bases not matched to a gene: 7. This CDR3 region has 15 residues. CDR3 loop: CATSSGAGGGQPQHF. CDR3 DNA sequence: TGTGCCACCAGCAGTGGGGCAGGGGGCGGTCAGCCCCAGCATTTT.

This clonotype was picked up a small number of times. The V and J genes are TRBV5-1 and TRBJ1-1, with D hard to call. The length of the CDR3 is 12 residues. V shed 0 bases and J shed 7 bases, with 7 bases lying between them. Germline V gives CDR1 SGHRS, CDR2 YFSETQ. The CDR3 spells CASSLEGIEAFF. CDR3 nucleotide sequence: TGCGCCAGCAGCTTGGAAGGGATTGAAGCTTTCTTT.

V gene TRBV12-3 or TRBV12-4 combines with J gene TRBJ2-1; TRBD1 agrees at 10 bases. This CDR3 has 16 amino acids. V trimming: 2 bases; J trimming: 5 bases; junction bases outside the gene matches: 6. CDR3: CASSLSRDRGHNEQFF. The CDR3 DNA reads as TGTGCCAGCAGTTTATCCCGGGACAGGGGACACAATGAGCAGTTCTTC.

This chain links TRBV20-1 with TRBJ1-1; D gene ambiguous. The germline V and J ends were trimmed by 5 bases and 1 base, with 5 bases remaining between them. CDR1 DFQATT and CDR2 SNEGSKA come from the germline V gene (reference sequence). This CDR3 is 11 amino acids long. In nucleotides, the CDR3 is TGCAGTGCTTCGTCGAACACTGAAGCTTTCTTT. Its protein is CSASSNTEAFF.

This clonotype was recorded once. J is TRBJ1-2 and V is TRBV12-3 or TRBV12-4; the D gene is possibly TRBD1 (6 bases). This CDR3 comprises 16 residues. V was cut by 2 bases and J by 2 bases, with 15 bases left in between. The CDR3 DNA reads TGTGCCAGCAGTTTATGGGGGCGCGGACTAAACTATGGCTACACCTTC. It codes for CASSLWGRGLNYGYTF.

The V call is TRBV10-3, the J call TRBJ1-6; no definite D call. The CDR3 length is 13 residues. Trimming stripped 0 bases from V and 7 bases from J, with 4 bases between. Looked up from germline, CDR1 is ENHRY and CDR2 is SYGVKD. In DNA, the CDR3 is TGTGCCATCAGTGAGTCGTTGAATTCACCCCTCCACTTT. Translated, it gives CAISESLNSPLHF.

In its sample, this clonotype was seen a few times. V usage is TRBV7-2 and J usage is TRBJ2-3, with D uncertain. V was clipped by 2 bases and J by 0 bases, with 6 bases between them. This CDR3 spans 14 amino acids. In germline, CDR1 is SGHTA, CDR2 FQGNSA. The CDR3 loop is CASSLSQSTDTQYF. In DNA form, the CDR3 reads TGTGCCAGCAGCTTAAGTCAGAGCACAGATACGCAGTATTTT. The full variable domain, completed using reference TRBV7-2 and TRBJ2-3, is GAGVSQSPSNKVTEKGKDVELRCDPISGHTALYWYRQSLGQGLEFLIYFQGNSAPDKSGLPSDRFSAERTGGSVSTLTIQRTQQEDSAVYLCASSLSQSTDTQYFGPGTRLTVL.

This clonotype was found many times. The CDR3 spells CASSWGGGGSPTADTQYF. The CDR3 nucleotides read TGTGCCAGCAGTTGGGGAGGCGGGGGGTCACCTACGGCGGATACGCAGTATTTT. The rearrangement joins TRBV6-5 to TRBJ2-3; 8 positions match TRBD2. Germline CDR1 is MNHEY and CDR2 is SVGAGI. This CDR3 is 18 amino acids long. The junction had 18 bases not matched to a gene; V was cut back by 4 bases and J by 6 bases.

This clonotype appeared a few times. The chain has TRBV7-8 and TRBJ2-7; the D is unclear. V lost 2 bases, J lost 0 bases, and 5 bases lay in between. CDR1 and CDR2 (germline): SGHVS, FQNEAQ. This CDR3 is 13 amino acids long. The chain's CDR3 is CASSLQSSYEQYF. CDR3 DNA sequence: TGTGCCAGCAGCTTACAGAGCTCCTACGAGCAGTACTTC.

This clonotype has a handful of counts. This chain links TRBV20-1 with TRBJ2-1, with TRBD2 matching 11 bases. This CDR3 is 13 amino acids long. The germline CDR1 and CDR2 sequences are DFQATT and SNEGSKA (reference sequence). V dropped 1 base and J dropped 10; count of bases not matched to a gene: 3. CDR3 amino acids: CSARAASGGEQFF. The CDR3 DNA follows: TGCAGTGCTAGAGCGGCTAGCGGGGGGGAGCAGTTCTTC.

This clonotype turned up a few times. The rearrangement links TRBV12-3 or TRBV12-4 to TRBJ2-6, with 7 positions matching TRBD1. Trimming removed 6 bases from V and 0 bases from J; junction bases left unmatched: 11. CDR3 length: 18 residues. The CDR3 bases are TGTGCCAGCAGGCGTACCGGGACAGCCTACTCTGGGGCCAACGTCCTGACTTTC. As protein: CASRRTGTAYSGANVLTF.

This clonotype came up a few times. CDR3 in amino acids: CASSEQGTDRKTVNEQFF. In DNA form, the CDR3 reads TGTGCCAGCAGTGAACAGGGAACAGATCGGAAGACAGTCAATGAGCAGTTCTTC. The chain links TRBV25-1 to TRBJ2-1, with D tentatively TRBD1 (5 bases). There are 18 residues in the CDR3. V dropped 2 bases and J dropped 6 bases, with 23 bases sitting between them. Germline CDR1 MGHDK, CDR2 SYGVNS. Full variable domain (outside the CDR3, taken from reference TRBV25-1 and TRBJ2-1): EADIYQTPRYLVIGTGKKITLECSQTMGHDKMYWYQQDPGMELHLIHYSYGVNSTEKGDLSSESTVSRIRTEHFPLTLESARPSHTSQYLCASSEQGTDRKTVNEQFFGPGTRLTVL.

The V call is TRBV6-6, the J call TRBJ2-3, with 14 bases matching TRBD2. Germline loops: CDR1 MNHNY, CDR2 SVGAGI (reference sequence). This CDR3 has 17 residues. V shed 0 bases and J 4 bases; nucleotides not matched to a gene: 3. The CDR3 nucleotides are TGTGCCAGCAGTTACTCGGGACTAGCGGGGGCTTCAGATACGCAGTATTTT. Protein sequence: CASSYSGLAGASDTQYF.

This clonotype was observed a few times. The rearrangement joins TRBV20-1 to TRBJ1-1; TRBD1 matches at 8 bases. The CDR3 has 14 residues. Trimming took 5 bases from V and 3 from J; bases not matched to a gene: 8. In germline, CDR1 is DFQATT, CDR2 SNEGSKA (reference sequence). CDR3 region: CSAFAGGSDTEAFF. CDR3 coding DNA: TGCAGTGCTTTCGCAGGGGGCAGCGACACTGAAGCTTTCTTT.

J is TRBJ1-2 and V is TRBV12-3 or TRBV12-4, with 7 bases fitting TRBD1. After removal of 6 bases from V and 4 bases from J, the junction contained 2 bases not matched to a gene. This CDR3 is built from 12 residues. CDR3: CASSRTGYGYTF. As DNA, the CDR3 is TGTGCCAGCAGCCGGACAGGCTATGGCTACACCTTC.

V and J are TRBV4-1 and TRBJ1-4, with 12 nucleotides matching TRBD1. CDR3 size: 16 residues. Germline trimming cut 4 bases from V and 6 bases from J; bases unmatched to any gene: 6. Germline-derived CDR1 and CDR2 are MGHRA and YSYEKL. The CDR3 region has the DNA TGCGCCAGCAGCCGGGGACAGGGGGCGCAGTATGAAAAACTGTTTTTT. Protein sequence: CASSRGQGAQYEKLFF.

In its sample, this clonotype was seen many times. The V and J genes are TRBV11-2 and TRBJ2-3, with D unresolved. V gave up 10 bases and J gave up 0 bases, with 8 bases separating them. The CDR3 extends over 12 amino acids. Germline V gives CDR1 SGHAT, CDR2 FQNNGV. The CDR3 DNA follows: TGTGCCACCAAATCTAGCACAGATACGCAGTATTTT. Translated: CATKSSTDTQYF.

A few counts support this clonotype. This rearrangement joins TRBV24-1 to TRBJ2-1; no clear D. There are 13 residues in the CDR3. Trimming pared 1 base from V and 6 bases from J, leaving 6 bases between. CDR1 and CDR2 (germline): KGHDR, SFDVKD. The CDR3 DNA follows: TGTGCCACCAGTGATTTCGAGAGCAATGAGCAGTTCTTC. This translates into CATSDFESNEQFF.

This chain links TRBV6-2 or TRBV6-3 with TRBJ1-5; D unclear. V lost 8 bases and J lost 4, with 6 bases in between. From germline, CDR1 is MNHEY and CDR2 SVGEGT. This CDR3 has 11 residues. The CDR3 region has the DNA TGTGCCAGCGGTTTGAATCAGCCCCAGCATTTT. Its translation: CASGLNQPQHF.

This clonotype was seen at least ten times. V and J are TRBV5-1 and TRBJ2-4, with TRBD2 identical over 7 bases. Germline V gene sequence: CDR1 SGHRS, CDR2 YFSETQ. The ends lost 4 bases at V and 5 bases at J; junction bases unmatched: 9. This CDR3 has 15 residues. The CDR3 reads CASSPGGSAENIQYF. Written as DNA, the CDR3 is TGCGCCAGCAGCCCCGGCGGGAGTGCCGAAAACATTCAGTACTTC.

This clonotype occurred many times. One junction end does not reproduce the germline sequence, and a read error may be involved. DNA of the CDR3: TGTGCCTCCCCTTACCCGGGGGATCGCCCCCCAGTCTTC. It codes for CASPYPGDRPPVF. The V gene is TRBV30, the J gene TRBJ1-2, with D possibly matching TRBD1 (5 bases). Germline CDR1 reads GTSNPN; CDR2 reads SVGIG (reference sequence). The CDR3 totals 13 residues.